A selection of T cell receptor beta chains follows, all from one sample in a study of blood T cell repertoires in COVID-19. The protocol was immunoSEQ multiplex PCR, while the TCRdb copy is restricted to in-frame clones and leaves out a portion. Among about 220,000 clones, 90% were seen once, and the ten largest hold about 15%. Sequencing was done on a sample of PBMCs or T cells enriched from blood (not recorded which). These receptors were collected from a man aged 30 to 39 who had been exposed to COVID-19. CDR3s include the opening cysteine and the closing phenylalanine or tryptophan. A D gene is named only where the DNA matches it firmly.

v_call,d_call,cdr3_aa
TRBV4-3,-,CASSHGLHFSYEQYF
TRBV4-1,TRBD1,CASSQDRAGGIANYGYTF
TRBV4-3,TRBD2,CASSQDVTSGGGFSDTQYF
TRBV5-4,-,CASSLEFSWPGAINTGELFF
TRBV11-2,-,CASSLELGNTEAFF
TRBV2,-,CASSPDSYYGYTF
TRBV10-3,-,CAISELRTPEGELFF
TRBV19,TRBD2,CASQEIPGGRETQYF
TRBV27,TRBD1,CASSFLSIGQVYEQYF
TRBV21-1,-,CASSRGGGVVGETQYF
TRBV7-9,-,CASSLELGSYTF
TRBV19,-,CASSTGANVLTF
TRBV6-1,-,CASSEAGERGGYTF
TRBV5-1,-,CASSPSPQAVTEAFF
TRBV2,-,CASSVASGETVYNSPLHF
TRBV5-6,TRBD2,CASSLELAGGETQYF
TRBV19,-,CASIPPGRGNTEAFF
TRBV14,-,CASSQVREGPLHF
TRBV29-1,-,CSVEGGAGYEQYF
TRBV6-5,TRBD2,CASGGGYEQYF
TRBV5-1,-,CASSPGLNYGYTF
TRBV10-3,TRBD1,CAISELRRQGVVSHKETQYF
TRBV6-6,TRBD1,CASRAPPGTDYQPQHF
TRBV28,-,CASTVRAGERFGTNEKLFF
TRBV5-5,-,CASSGQGNYEQYF
TRBV7-2,-,CASSPHQLNTEAFF
TRBV9,TRBD1,CASSVEGQGFNEQFF
TRBV6-5,-,CASSSGFYEQYF
TRBV5-4,TRBD1,CASTDRGFTGNTIYF
TRBV27,-,CASSSLQGRNEKLFF
TRBV4-3,TRBD1,CASSEGTGVSTDTQYF
TRBV19,TRBD1,CASNPGQGFNEQFF
TRBV7-3,-,CASSLTKQETQYF
TRBV19,-,CASASDQETQYF
TRBV7-9,-,CASSSRPGEDYGYTF
TRBV28,-,CASSSTTPGKTQYF
TRBV7-2,TRBD2,CASSLTSGGRFF
TRBV6-1,-,CASSEVSAVSTYEQYF
TRBV7-2,TRBD1,CASSLRGTGLWELFF
TRBV18,-,CASSPGQGNPEAFF
TRBV6-5,TRBD1,CASSYWGQGAREQYF